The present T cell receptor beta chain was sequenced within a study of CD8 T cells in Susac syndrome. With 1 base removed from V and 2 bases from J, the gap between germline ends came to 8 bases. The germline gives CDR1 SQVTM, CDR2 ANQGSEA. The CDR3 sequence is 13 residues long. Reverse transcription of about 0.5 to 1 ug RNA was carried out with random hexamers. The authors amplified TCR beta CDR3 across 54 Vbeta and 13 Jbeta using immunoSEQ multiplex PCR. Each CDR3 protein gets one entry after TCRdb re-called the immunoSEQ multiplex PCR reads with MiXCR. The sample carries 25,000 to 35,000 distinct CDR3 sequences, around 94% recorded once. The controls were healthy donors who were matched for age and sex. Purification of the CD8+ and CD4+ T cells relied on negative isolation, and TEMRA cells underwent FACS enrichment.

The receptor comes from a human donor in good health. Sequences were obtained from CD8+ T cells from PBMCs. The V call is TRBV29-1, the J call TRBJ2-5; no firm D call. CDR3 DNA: TGCAGCGTTGAAGGGCAGCAACAAGAGACCCAGTACTTC. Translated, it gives CSVEGQQQETQYF.